This T cell receptor (beta chain) derives from a study of blood T cell repertoires in COVID-19. V lost 9 bases and J lost 5; bases outside the gene matches: 12. This CDR3 contains 14 residues. The V gene's germline CDR1 is LNHDA and CDR2 SQIVND (reference sequence). Participants, about 18 to 90 years old, spanned more than 20 US areas. In the original workflow: The assay estimated nucleated cells by amplifying reference gene primers. Sequencing was performed with immunoSEQ multiplex PCR; in TCRdb, only in-frame clones are kept and a portion is missing. The DNA was the basis for D and trimming; V, J and clone size are from that table. The sample lists around 500,000 clones; approximately 88% were seen once.

The chain joins TRBV19 to TRBJ1-1; 7 nucleotides line up with TRBD1. The clonotype originates from a woman aged 40 to 49 who had recovered from COVID-19. Sequencing input: PBMCs or T cells enriched from blood (not recorded which). The CDR3 DNA reads TGTGCCAGACCCCGGGACAGCTCCCTAACTGAAGCTTTCTTT. It specifies CARPRDSSLTEAFF.